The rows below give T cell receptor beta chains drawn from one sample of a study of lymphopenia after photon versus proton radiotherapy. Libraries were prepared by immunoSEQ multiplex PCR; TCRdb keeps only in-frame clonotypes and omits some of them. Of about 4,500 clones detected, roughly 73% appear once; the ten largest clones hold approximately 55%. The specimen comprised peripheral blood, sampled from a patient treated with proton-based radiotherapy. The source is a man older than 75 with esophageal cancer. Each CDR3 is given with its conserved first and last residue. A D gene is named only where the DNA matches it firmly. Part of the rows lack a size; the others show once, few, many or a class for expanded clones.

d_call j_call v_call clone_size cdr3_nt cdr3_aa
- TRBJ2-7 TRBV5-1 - TGCGCCAGCAGGGACAGACCCCCTTTGGACGAGCAGTACTTC CASRDRPPLDEQYF
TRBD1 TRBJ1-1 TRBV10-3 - TGTGCCTCTACTCGGACAGGGCCGGGGGACACTGAAGCTTTCTTT CASTRTGPGDTEAFF
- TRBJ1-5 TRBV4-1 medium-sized TGCGCCAGCAGCCATACGGACAGAGCCAATCAGCCCCAGCATTTT CASSHTDRANQPQHF
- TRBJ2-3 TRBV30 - TGTGCCTGGAGTGTACGGAGAGATACGCAGTATTTT CAWSVRRDTQYF
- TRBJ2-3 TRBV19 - TGTGCCAGTAGTATATCCTCGACTTACACAGATACGCAGTATTTT CASSISSTYTDTQYF
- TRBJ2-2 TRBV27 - TGTGCCAGCAGTTTAATCACCGGGGAGCTGTTTTTT CASSLITGELFF
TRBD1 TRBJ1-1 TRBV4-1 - TGCGCCAGCAGCCAAGCCTACAGGGGGCGAAGCGAAGCTTTCTTT CASSQAYRGRSEAFF
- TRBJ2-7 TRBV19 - TGTGCCAGTAGTGTCGACAGGCGACCCTCCTACGAGCAGTACTTC CASSVDRRPSYEQYF
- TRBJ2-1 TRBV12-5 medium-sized TGTGCTAGTGGTTTGGTGGCGGGTAACAATGAGCAGTTCTTC CASGLVAGNNEQFF
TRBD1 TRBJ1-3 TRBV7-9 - TGTGCCAGCAGGGAGAACAGGGGTTTCGACACCATATATTTT CASRENRGFDTIYF
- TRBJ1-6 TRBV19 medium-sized TGTGCCAGTAGTATAGAGGGACTTAATTCACCCCTCCACTTT CASSIEGLNSPLHF
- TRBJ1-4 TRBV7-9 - TGTGCCAGCAGCGCAGACAGTGGCGCCTGGAAACTGTTTTTT CASSADSGAWKLFF
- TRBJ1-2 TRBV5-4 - TGTGCCAGCAGGGGAGTTGGAGGCTTCTATGGCTACACCTTC CASRGVGGFYGYTF
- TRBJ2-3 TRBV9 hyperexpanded TGTGCCAGCAGCGTAGCTTCAGATACGCAGTATTTT CASSVASDTQYF
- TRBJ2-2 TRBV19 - TGTGCAAGTATCCCAAGGGGGCGGGAGATAAGCGGGGAGCTGTTTTTT CASIPRGREISGELFF
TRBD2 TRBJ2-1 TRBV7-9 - TGTGCCAGCAGCTTAAGGCTAACTAGCGGCCACAATGAGCAGTTCTTC CASSLRLTSGHNEQFF
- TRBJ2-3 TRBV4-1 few TGCGCCAGCAGCCAACCGCGGGCAGCGAAGCGCACCTCCACAGATACGCAGTATTTT CASSQPRAAKRTSTDTQYF
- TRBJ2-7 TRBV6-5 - TGTGCCAGCAGTTACTTATGGAGTCCCTCCTACGAGCAGTACTTC CASSYLWSPSYEQYF
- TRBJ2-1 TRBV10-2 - TGCGCCAGCAGTGAGAAGTGGGGATTGAATGAGCAGTTCTTC CASSEKWGLNEQFF
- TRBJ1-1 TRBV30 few TGTGCCTGGGGGGTTGGCCTAGTGGGAGCTTTCTTT CAWGVGLVGAFF
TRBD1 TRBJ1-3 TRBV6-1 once TGTGCCAGCAGTGAAGGGGGACAGGGAAACACCATATATTTT CASSEGGQGNTIYF
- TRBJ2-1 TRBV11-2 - TGTGCCAGCAGCGCCCGGTGGAGCGACTCCTACAATGAGCAGTTCTTC CASSARWSDSYNEQFF
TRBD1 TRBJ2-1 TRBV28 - TGTGCCAGCAGTTTGGGAGACAGGGGGGATGAGCAGTTCTTC CASSLGDRGDEQFF
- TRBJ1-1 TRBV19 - TGTGCCAGTAGTATCCCGTTCAGGGCTTTCTTT CASSIPFRAFF
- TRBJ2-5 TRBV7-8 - TGTGCCAGCAGCCCCCGGGCGCAACCCCAAGAGACCCAGTACTTC CASSPRAQPQETQYF
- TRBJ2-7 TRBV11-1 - TGTGCCAGCACGAACCCGGGGGGCCACTACGAGCAGTACTTC CASTNPGGHYEQYF
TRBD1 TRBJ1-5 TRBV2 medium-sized TGTGCCAGCAGAACAGGGGAAGTTAGCAATCAGCCCCAGCATTTT CASRTGEVSNQPQHF
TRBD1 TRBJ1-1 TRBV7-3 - TGTGCCAGCAGCCTCCGGGACAGGTCGAACACTGAAGCTTTCTTT CASSLRDRSNTEAFF
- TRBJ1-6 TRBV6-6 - TGTGCCAGCAGTTCCCCTCATTCACCCCTCCACTTT CASSSPHSPLHF
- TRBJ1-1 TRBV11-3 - TGTGCCAGCGATCCGGGCAACCGTAATACTGAAGCTTTCTTT CASDPGNRNTEAFF
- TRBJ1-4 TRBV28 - TGTGCCAGCAGGTCCTCCTCGGGGGACGTCAATGAAAAACTGTTTTTT CASRSSSGDVNEKLFF
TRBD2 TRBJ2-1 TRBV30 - TGTGCCGGGACTAGCGGGGTCAATGAGCAGTTCTTC CAGTSGVNEQFF
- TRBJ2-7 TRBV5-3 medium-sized TGTGCCAGAAATAGGCAGGGGAAGCACTACGAGCAGTACTTC CARNRQGKHYEQYF
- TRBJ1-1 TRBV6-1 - TGTGCCAGCAGCCGGGATAAGAACACTGAAGCTTTCTTT CASSRDKNTEAFF
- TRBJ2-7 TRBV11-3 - TGTGCCAGCAGCTTAGGCGGGGCCCTTTCCTACGAGCAGTACTTC CASSLGGALSYEQYF
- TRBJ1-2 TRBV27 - TGTGCCAGCCGGGCGTCGACAGGTACTAACTATGGCTACACCTTC CASRASTGTNYGYTF
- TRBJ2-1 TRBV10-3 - TGTGCCATGATGGACAGCAAGACCAACAATGAACAGTTCTTC CAMMDSKTNNEQFF
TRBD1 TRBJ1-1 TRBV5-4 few TGTGCCAGCAGCTATATCGACAGGGCCACTGAAGCTTTCTTT CASSYIDRATEAFF
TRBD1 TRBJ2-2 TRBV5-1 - TGCGCCAGCAGCTGGGGGACAGGGTACACCGGGGAGCTGTTTTTT CASSWGTGYTGELFF
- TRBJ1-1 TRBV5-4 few TGTGCCAGCAGCTTGATTTCTGCCACTGAAGCTTTCTTT CASSLISATEAFF
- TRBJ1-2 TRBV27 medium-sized TGTACACCCCGGGGAGACTATGGCTACACCTTC CTPRGDYGYTF
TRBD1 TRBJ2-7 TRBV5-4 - TGTGCCAGCAGCCAAGTGCTAGGGACAGGGTCGGGTGAGCAGTACTTC CASSQVLGTGSGEQYF
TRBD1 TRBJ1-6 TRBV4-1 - TGCGCCAGCAGCCAAGGTGGACAGGCCTTCTCTTTT CASSQGGQAFSF
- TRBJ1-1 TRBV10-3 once TGTGCCATCAGTGCTTTAATGAACACTGAAGCTTTCTTT CAISALMNTEAFF
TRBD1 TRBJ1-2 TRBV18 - TGTGCCAGCTCACTTCCCGGGACAGGGAATCACTATGGCTACACCTTC CASSLPGTGNHYGYTF
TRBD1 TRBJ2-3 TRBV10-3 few TGTGCCATCAGCCCTTCAGGGGGCGCGCAGTATTTT CAISPSGGAQYF